This TCR beta chain was retrieved from a study of blood T cells in healthy people across ages. Sample-barcoded 5' priming and a J-beta primer mix drove a second PCR of about 6 to 12 cycles. TCRdb redid the calling of the 5' RACE reads with MiXCR, one entry per CDR3 protein. The sample lists 1.4 million or so distinct CDR3 sequences; roughly two fifths were seen once. They isolated at least 7 million PBMCs from each sample. This clonotype was counted a few times. The clonotype comes from a young woman in good health. Sequenced sample: blood.

DNA of the CDR3: TGCAGTGCTAGACGGGAGCCGTCTTACAATGAGCAGTTCTTC. Protein product: CSARREPSYNEQFF. V gene TRBV20-1 combines with J gene TRBJ2-1; a weak D match, TRBD2 (6 bases). The germline CDR1 and CDR2 sequences are DFQATT and SNEGSKA (reference sequence). The CDR3 contains 14 residues. Between the trimmed V and J ends, which lost 2 bases and 4 bases, there was a span of 12 bases.